A selection of T cell receptor beta chains follows, all from one sample in a study of blood T cell repertoires in COVID-19. TCRdb keeps only in-frame clones here, not all; method: immunoSEQ multiplex PCR. This sample has approximately 180,000 clones, with nearly 80% found just once. Material: peripheral blood. The source is a woman in her 70s with acute or convalescent COVID-19. Both conserved end residues are part of each CDR3. The order of the fields is D gene, J gene, clone size, V gene, CDR3 DNA, CDR3 protein. The D gene is left open where the match is weak. Some rows have no size entry. The others give once, few or many, or a class for an expanded clone.

TRBD1,TRBJ2-3,few,TRBV30,TGTGCCTGGAGTGGAGGGGGCTGGGATACGCAGTATTTT,CAWSGGGWDTQYF
NA,TRBJ1-1,few,TRBV6-5,TGTGCCAGCAGCCACCCCGAGATGAACACTGAAGCTTTCTTT,CASSHPEMNTEAFF
TRBD1,TRBJ1-2,NA,TRBV30,TGTGCCTGGGACGGGGACAGGGGATACGGCTACACCTTC,CAWDGDRGYGYTF
NA,TRBJ2-1,once,TRBV3-1/TRBV3-2,TGTGCCAGCAGCCAAGATACGGGGGTAGGTGAGCAGTTCTTC,CASSQDTGVGEQFF
TRBD2,TRBJ2-5,NA,TRBV29-1,TGCAGCGTTGTCCTGGGGGGGACGGAGACCCAGTACTTC,CSVVLGGTETQYF
NA,TRBJ1-1,NA,TRBV3-1/TRBV3-2,TGTGCCAGCAGCCTCCACGGCCAGGGTGAGGCTGAAGCTTTCTTT,CASSLHGQGEAEAFF
NA,TRBJ2-2,NA,TRBV9,TGTGCCAGCAGCGTAGGCCGGGGTGCGAACACCGGGGAGCTGTTTTTT,CASSVGRGANTGELFF
NA,TRBJ2-6,NA,TRBV19,TGTGCCAGTAGCCCCGGGAGCCCAGCCTCTGGGGCCAACGTCCTGACTTTC,CASSPGSPASGANVLTF
TRBD1,TRBJ2-1,NA,TRBV2,TGTGCCAGCCACCCCAATGCCCTGACAGGGGACAATGAGCAGTTCTTC,CASHPNALTGDNEQFF
TRBD2,TRBJ2-7,NA,TRBV11-3,TGTGCCAGAGGCCCGGCACCCCCTCGGACTAGCGGGAGATCATGGGAGCAGTACTTC,CARGPAPPRTSGRSWEQYF
NA,TRBJ2-1,NA,TRBV11-3,TGTGCCAGCAGCTTATCCTCTCTTCGGGACAATGAGCAGTTCTTC,CASSLSSLRDNEQFF
TRBD1,TRBJ1-5,NA,TRBV19,TGTGCCAGTAGTGCCTGGACAGGGGAAGAAAATCAGCCCCAGCATTTT,CASSAWTGEENQPQHF
TRBD2,TRBJ2-3,NA,TRBV9,TGTGCCAGCAGCTTAATAGCGGGACTCAACACAGATACGCAGTATTTT,CASSLIAGLNTDTQYF
TRBD1,TRBJ1-5,NA,TRBV6-2/TRBV6-3,TGTGCCAGCAGTTACCGACGGGACAGGGGCTCTTTCAATCAGCCCCAGCATTTT,CASSYRRDRGSFNQPQHF
TRBD1,TRBJ1-4,once,TRBV14,TGTGCCAGCAGCCAGGGACAGGGGACTTCTAATGAAAAACTGTTTTTT,CASSQGQGTSNEKLFF
NA,TRBJ2-5,NA,TRBV11-1,TGTGCCAGTGGAGGTCAATCAGAGACCCAGTACTTC,CASGGQSETQYF
NA,TRBJ1-5,NA,TRBV2,TGTGCCAGCAGTGAACTCCAGGGCGGTCAGCCCCAGCATTTT,CASSELQGGQPQHF
NA,TRBJ2-6,NA,TRBV15,TGTGCCACCAGCAGACTACAGGGATCTGGGGCCAACGTCCTGACTTTC,CATSRLQGSGANVLTF
TRBD1,TRBJ1-1,NA,TRBV10-3,TGTGCCATCAGGGCCGGGACAGGGGATGAAGCTTTCTTT,CAIRAGTGDEAFF
NA,TRBJ1-5,NA,TRBV7-2,TGTGCCAGCAGCTTAGCTTACCTGGCAGGGGCAAGCAATCAGCCCCAGCATTTT,CASSLAYLAGASNQPQHF
NA,TRBJ1-5,NA,TRBV2,TGTGCCAGCAGTTTTCAGGGAAGCAATCAGCCCCAGCATTTT,CASSFQGSNQPQHF
NA,TRBJ1-6,NA,TRBV2,TGTGCCAGCACCCTTCGGCAGGATTCACCCCTCCACTTT,CASTLRQDSPLHF
TRBD1,TRBJ1-5,NA,TRBV27,TGTGCCAGCAGTTCCCGACCCGGGACAGGGTTTCATAGCAATCAGCCCCAGCATTTT,CASSSRPGTGFHSNQPQHF
NA,TRBJ2-7,NA,TRBV12-3/TRBV12-4,TGTGCCAGCAGTTTTTCCCCGTCCTACGAGCAGTACTTC,CASSFSPSYEQYF
TRBD2,TRBJ2-2,NA,TRBV3-1/TRBV3-2,TGTGCCAGCAGCCAATCTGTACTAGCGGGCTTCACCGGGGAGCTGTTTTTT,CASSQSVLAGFTGELFF
NA,TRBJ1-1,NA,TRBV10-2,TGCGCCAGCATCCAGGGCACTGAAGCTTTCTTT,CASIQGTEAFF
TRBD2,TRBJ2-1,NA,TRBV3-1/TRBV3-2,TGTGCCAGCAGCCAAGTTGCGCTAGCGGGAGTCAATGAGCAGTTCTTC,CASSQVALAGVNEQFF
TRBD2,TRBJ2-3,few,TRBV6-1,TGTGCCAGCAGTGAGGGGCGACTAGCGGGAGGGGGAGATACGCAGTATTTT,CASSEGRLAGGGDTQYF
NA,TRBJ1-6,NA,TRBV5-5,TGTGCCAGCAGCTGGGCGGGCGGGGGCTCGAATTCACCCCTCCACTTT,CASSWAGGGSNSPLHF
NA,TRBJ1-2,NA,TRBV3-1/TRBV3-2,TGTGCCAGCAGCCAACTCGAAGCCTATGGCTACACCTTC,CASSQLEAYGYTF
NA,TRBJ2-7,few,TRBV30,TGTGCCTGGAGGCCTAACTCCTACGAGCAGTACTTC,CAWRPNSYEQYF
TRBD2,TRBJ2-7,once,TRBV2,TGTGCCAGCAGTACTAGCGGGAACGAGCAGTACTTC,CASSTSGNEQYF
TRBD1,TRBJ1-3,NA,TRBV28,TGTGCCACCGGGACAGGGGGCTTTTCTGGAAACACCATATATTTT,CATGTGGFSGNTIYF
TRBD1,TRBJ1-2,NA,TRBV2,TGTGCCAGCAGTGAAGGGACAGGAAACTATGGCTACACCTTC,CASSEGTGNYGYTF
TRBD1,TRBJ2-7,NA,TRBV2,TGTGCCAGCAGTGAAAGAGGGACAGGGGTCTTTGGCGAGCAGTACTTC,CASSERGTGVFGEQYF
NA,TRBJ2-5,NA,TRBV7-8,TGTGCCAGCAGCCGACTGGGGGTAGGGGGTGAGGAGACCCAGTACTTC,CASSRLGVGGEETQYF
NA,TRBJ1-1,NA,TRBV2,TGTGCCAGCAGTGTTCCCCCGGTGAACACTGAAGCTTTCTTT,CASSVPPVNTEAFF
TRBD1,TRBJ2-1,NA,TRBV5-5,TGTGCCAGCAGCTTGTCGGGACAGGGATTGAATGAGCAGTTCTTC,CASSLSGQGLNEQFF
NA,TRBJ1-2,NA,TRBV19,TGTGCCAGTAGTATTACTCTACTCGAGTGGGGCTACACCTTC,CASSITLLEWGYTF
NA,TRBJ2-5,NA,TRBV18,TGTGCCAGCTCACCTGTTCCAGCGTACCAAGAGACCCAGTACTTC,CASSPVPAYQETQYF
NA,TRBJ1-5,NA,TRBV5-1,TGCGCCAGCAGGACGTCGCCAGGGGATGGTCAGCCCCAGCATTTT,CASRTSPGDGQPQHF
NA,TRBJ1-1,NA,TRBV2,TGTGCCAGCAGTGAAGTCCGGACAGAAAACACTGAAGCTTTCTTT,CASSEVRTENTEAFF